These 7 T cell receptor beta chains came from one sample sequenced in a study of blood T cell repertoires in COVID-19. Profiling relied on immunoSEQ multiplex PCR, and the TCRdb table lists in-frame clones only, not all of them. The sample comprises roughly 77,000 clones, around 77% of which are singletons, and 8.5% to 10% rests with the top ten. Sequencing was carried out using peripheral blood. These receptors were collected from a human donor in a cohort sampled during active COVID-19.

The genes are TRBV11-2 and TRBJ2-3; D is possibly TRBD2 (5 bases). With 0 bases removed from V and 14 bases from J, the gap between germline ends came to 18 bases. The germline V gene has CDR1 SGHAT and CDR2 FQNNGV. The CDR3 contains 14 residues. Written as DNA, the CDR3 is TGTGCCAGCAGCTTAGATCTAAATAGGGCAGGACTGTATTTT. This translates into CASSLDLNRAGLYF.

CDR3 nucleotides: TGCAGCGTCGGTACAGAATCGTCTGGGGCCAACGTCCTGACTTTC. Protein: CSVGTESSGANVLTF. The chain has TRBV29-1 and TRBJ2-6, with no clear D. Germline CDR1 reads SQVTM; CDR2 reads ANQGSEA. The V end was cut by 6 bases, the J end by 1 base, with 13 bases between. The CDR3 extends over 15 amino acids.

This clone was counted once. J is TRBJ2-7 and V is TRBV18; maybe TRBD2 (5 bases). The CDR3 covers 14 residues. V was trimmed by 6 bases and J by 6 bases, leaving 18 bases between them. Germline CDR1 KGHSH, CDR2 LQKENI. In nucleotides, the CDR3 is TGTGCCAGCTCCTACGGAGGTTTCCAAGTCGAGCAGTACTTC. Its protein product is CASSYGGFQVEQYF.

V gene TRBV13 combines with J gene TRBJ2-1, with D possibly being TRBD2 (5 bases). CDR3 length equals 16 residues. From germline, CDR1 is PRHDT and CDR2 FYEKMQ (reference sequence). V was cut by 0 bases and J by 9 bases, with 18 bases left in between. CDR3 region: CASSLGPGKIYGEQFF. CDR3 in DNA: TGTGCCAGCAGCTTAGGGCCGGGAAAGATTTATGGTGAGCAGTTCTTC. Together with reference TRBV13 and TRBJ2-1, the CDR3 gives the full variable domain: AAGVIQSPRHLIKEKRETATLKCYPIPRHDTVYWYQQGPGQDPQFLISFYEKMQSDKGSIPDRFSAQQFSDYHSELNMSSLELGDSALYFCASSLGPGKIYGEQFFGPGTRLTVL.

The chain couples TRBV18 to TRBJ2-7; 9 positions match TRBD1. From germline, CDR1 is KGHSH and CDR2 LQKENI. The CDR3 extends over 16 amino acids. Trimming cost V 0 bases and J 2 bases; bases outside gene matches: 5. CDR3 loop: CASSPPRDREPYEQYF. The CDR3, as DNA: TGTGCCAGCTCACCACCTAGGGACAGGGAACCCTACGAGCAGTACTTC.

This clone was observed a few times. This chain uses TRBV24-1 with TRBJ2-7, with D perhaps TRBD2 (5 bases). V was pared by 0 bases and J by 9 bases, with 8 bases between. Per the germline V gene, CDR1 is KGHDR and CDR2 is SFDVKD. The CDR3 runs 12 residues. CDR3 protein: CATSDLLGRQYF. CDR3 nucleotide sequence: TGTGCCACCAGTGATTTGTTGGGGAGGCAGTACTTC.

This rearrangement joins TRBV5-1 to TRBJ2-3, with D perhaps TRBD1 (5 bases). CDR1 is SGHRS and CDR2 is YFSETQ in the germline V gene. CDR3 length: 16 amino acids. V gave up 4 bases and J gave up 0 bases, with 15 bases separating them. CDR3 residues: CASSPRQLSSTDTQYF. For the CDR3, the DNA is TGCGCCAGCAGCCCCCGACAGCTTTCTAGCACAGATACGCAGTATTTT.